Below are 28 T cell receptor beta chains sequenced from a single sample in a study of cytomegalovirus exposure and HLA in healthy donors. It was with 60 Vbeta and 13 Jbeta primers that the PCR ran. The assay was immunoSEQ multiplex PCR, and TCRdb's table has in-frame clones only and misses some. The table includes 100,000 to 150,000 clones, 65% to 80% detected once. Sequences were obtained from PBMCs. The receptor source for this set is a middle-aged woman in good health and CMV-seronegative.

The CDR3 is CASSPLAGGYTDTQYF. DNA of the CDR3: TGTGCCAGCTCACCACTAGCGGGGGGCTACACAGATACGCAGTATTTT. The V call is TRBV18, the J call TRBJ2-3; 10 positions agree with TRBD2. The CDR3 runs to 16 residues. Unmatched junction bases numbered 3, after V lost 1 base and J lost 2 bases. Germline assignment: CDR1 KGHSH and CDR2 LQKENI.

The chain uses TRBV27 and TRBJ2-7; weak D call: TRBD2 (5 bases). V dropped 8 bases and J dropped 13 bases, with 21 bases sitting between them. Germline assignment: CDR1 MNHEY and CDR2 SMNVEV (reference sequence). The CDR3 is 12 amino acids. DNA for the CDR3: TGTGCCAGCCGGTCGGTTGCGCGGCGGACTTACTTC. This translates into CASRSVARRTYF.

The rearrangement joins TRBV7-3 to TRBJ1-1, with D unclear. V was trimmed by 5 bases and J by 1 base, leaving 14 bases between them. The germline V gene encodes CDR1 SGHTA and CDR2 FQGTGA. The CDR3 runs 15 residues. The CDR3, as DNA: TGTGCCAGCAGCCCTAGGCACATTTCGAACACTGAAGCTTTCTTT. Translated, it gives CASSPRHISNTEAFF.

This clone was detected only once. This chain uses TRBV27 with TRBJ2-2; D unresolved. Germline V lookup: CDR1 MNHEY, CDR2 SMNVEV (reference sequence). Trimming took off 11 bases at V and 6 bases at J, with 16 bases between the two ends. The CDR3 length is 13 residues. In DNA, the CDR3 is TGTGCCTCTCGTAAGGTAGCAGCCGGGGAGCTGTTTTTT. This sequence encodes CASRKVAAGELFF.

The chain recombines TRBV21-1 with TRBJ2-7; TRBD1, the D gene given by the table, was not confirmed from the DNA. TRBV21-1 is designated a pseudogene. CDR3 size: 17 residues. The chain's CDR3 is CASSKAKDRGHSDEQYF. The CDR3 DNA reads as TGTGCCAGCAGCAAAGCGAAGGACAGGGGCCATTCCGACGAGCAGTACTTC.

This clone was counted a single time. V usage is TRBV10-2 and J usage is TRBJ2-2; 9 bases match TRBD1. CDR1 WSHSY and CDR2 SAAADI come from the germline V gene. The ends lost 5 bases at V and 6 bases at J; junction bases unmatched: 10. The CDR3 spans 16 residues. CDR3 sequence: CASSTGGEGLPGELFF. For the CDR3, the DNA is TGCGCCAGCAGTACAGGGGGCGAGGGGTTGCCCGGGGAGCTGTTTTTT.

V and J are TRBV14 and TRBJ2-3; 7 nucleotides line up with TRBD1. Germline assignment: CDR1 SGHDN and CDR2 FVKESK. V was pared by 4 bases and J by 6 bases, with 16 bases of the junction left unmatched. CDR3 length: 17 residues. The chain's CDR3 is CASSPSADRAFLDTQYF. Here the CDR3 DNA reads TGTGCCAGCAGCCCCTCAGCCGACAGGGCCTTCTTGGATACGCAGTATTTT.

In its sample, this clone was seen once. The genes are TRBV20-1 and TRBJ1-1, with 8 bases that match TRBD1. Germline CDR1 is DFQATT and CDR2 is SNEGSKA (reference sequence). The CDR3 covers 10 residues. With 5 bases clipped from V and 11 bases from J, the junction kept 4 bases outside the gene matches. The CDR3 protein is CSAGRQGAFF. CDR3 sequence (DNA): TGCAGTGCTGGGCGACAGGGGGCTTTCTTT.

About this clone itself: Other DNA sequences of this sample code for an identical CDR3. The chain uses TRBV7-9 and TRBJ1-1, with D uncertain. V was trimmed by 5 bases and J by 2 bases, leaving 9 bases between them. Germline V lookup: CDR1 SEHNR, CDR2 FQNEAQ (reference sequence). The CDR3 covers 13 residues. Written as DNA, the CDR3 is TGTGCCAGCAGCCCCCAAGCTAACACTGAAGCTTTCTTT. Translated, it gives CASSPQANTEAFF.

The chain couples TRBV19 to TRBJ2-1; D gene unclear. This CDR3 has 13 amino acids. Germline V lookup: CDR1 LNHDA, CDR2 SQIVND (reference sequence). Trimming removed 1 base from V and 8 bases from J, with 9 bases in between. In DNA, the CDR3 is TGTGCCAGTAGTATAGCAGGTTGGGATGAGCAGTTCTTC. Its protein product is CASSIAGWDEQFF.

The chain carries TRBV2 and TRBJ1-1; 10 nucleotides line up with TRBD1. With 4 bases clipped from V and 3 bases from J, the junction kept 5 bases outside the gene matches. The germline CDR1 and CDR2 sequences are SNHLY and FYNNEI. This CDR3 has 15 amino acids. The CDR3 sequence is CASSGTGGTDTEAFF. The DNA of the CDR3 is TGTGCCAGCAGTGGGACAGGGGGAACGGACACTGAAGCTTTCTTT.

The V and J genes are TRBV6-1 and TRBJ2-3; TRBD2 matches 8 bases. Germline CDR1 is MNHNS and CDR2 is SASEGT. There are 15 residues in the CDR3. J gave up 3 bases and V 6 bases, and 8 bases lay outside the gene matches. CDR3 amino acids: CASRLTSVNTDTQYF. CDR3 coding DNA: TGTGCCAGCAGGCTGACTAGCGTTAATACAGATACGCAGTATTTT.

This rearrangement joins TRBV5-1 to TRBJ2-1; D possibly corresponds to TRBD2 (6 bases). The CDR3 contains 17 residues. Trimming removed 0 bases from V and 0 bases from J, with 13 bases in between. Per the germline V gene, CDR1 is SGHRS and CDR2 is YFSETQ. Here the CDR3 reads CASSLGLADSSYNEQFF. The DNA for the CDR3 is TGCGCCAGCAGCTTGGGATTAGCGGATAGCTCCTACAATGAGCAGTTCTTC. The full variable domain, in which reference TRBV5-1 and TRBJ2-1 provide the parts outside the CDR3, is KAGVTQTPRYLIKTRGQQVTLSCSPISGHRSVSWYQQTPGQGLQFLFEYFSETQRNKGNFPGRFSGRQFSNSRSEMNVSTLELGDSALYLCASSLGLADSSYNEQFFGPGTRLTVL.

The genes are TRBV7-9 and TRBJ2-1; D is possibly TRBD2 (5 bases). Trimming took off 5 bases at V and 0 bases at J, with 11 bases between the two ends. The CDR3 loop spans 15 amino acids. Germline V gene data show CDR1 as SEHNR and CDR2 as FQNEAQ (reference sequence). The CDR3 sequence is CASSPRGSSYNEQFF. CDR3 nucleotides: TGTGCCAGCAGCCCTAGAGGGAGCTCCTACAATGAGCAGTTCTTC.

In this sample, this clone turned up a few times. The CDR3 is CASSGAGISPYEQYF. The DNA for the CDR3 is TGTGCCAGCAGCGGAGCCGGGATATCTCCCTACGAGCAGTACTTC. The chain is built from TRBV5-6 and TRBJ2-7; maybe TRBD2 (5 bases). There are 15 residues in the CDR3. V lost 4 bases to trimming and J lost 2 bases, with 16 bases between them. The germline gives CDR1 SGHDT, CDR2 YYEEEE.

The sample holds a few counts of this clone. The chain joins TRBV7-2 to TRBJ2-1, with a tentative D call TRBD2 (6 bases). Germline V lookup: CDR1 SGHTA, CDR2 FQGNSA. V was trimmed by 4 bases and J by 3 bases, leaving 16 bases between them. The CDR3 spans 16 residues. In DNA form, the CDR3 reads TGTGCCAGCAGCTCTCGGGAGATTGGGAGCTACAATGAGCAGTTCTTC. Translation gives CASSSREIGSYNEQFF.

The chain employs TRBV28 and TRBJ1-2; TRBD1 matches at 7 bases. With 3 bases clipped from V and 2 bases from J, the junction kept 0 bases outside the gene matches. The CDR3 contains 13 residues. Germline V gives CDR1 MDHEN, CDR2 SYDVKM. As DNA, the CDR3 is TGTGCCAGCAGTTTGGGACAGAACTATGGCTACACCTTC. Residues: CASSLGQNYGYTF.

V gene TRBV28 combines with J gene TRBJ2-7, with 10 nucleotides matching TRBD1. V lost 4 bases to trimming and J lost 5 bases; unmatched junction nucleotides: 5. The germline gives CDR1 MDHEN, CDR2 SYDVKM. The CDR3 loop spans 14 amino acids. The CDR3 bases are TGTGCCAGCAGTTCCGGGACAGGGGTTAACGAGCAGTACTTC. This codes for CASSSGTGVNEQYF.

V gene TRBV28 combines with J gene TRBJ1-1; 7 nucleotides match TRBD1. The CDR3 contains 14 residues. After removal of 6 bases from V and 6 bases from J, the junction contained 10 bases not matched to a gene. CDR1 and CDR2 (germline): MDHEN, SYDVKM. CDR3 sequence reads: CASSLRQGVSEAFF. The CDR3 nucleotides read TGTGCCAGCAGCCTACGACAGGGCGTTTCTGAAGCTTTCTTT. Together with reference TRBV28 and TRBJ1-1, the CDR3 gives the full variable domain: DVKVTQSSRYLVKRTGEKVFLECVQDMDHENMFWYRQDPGLGLRLIYFSYDVKMKEKGDIPEGYSVSREKKERFSLILESASTNQTSMYLCASSLRQGVSEAFFGQGTRLTVV.

Concerning this clone: Sequence at one end of the junction differs from germline and may be a read error. The rearrangement links TRBV6-1 to TRBJ1-1; 8 bases are a match to TRBD1. CDR1 MNHNS and CDR2 SASEGT come from the germline V gene. This CDR3 region has 14 residues. CDR3: CASSVYRGNAEAFF. Here the CDR3 DNA reads TGTGCCAGCAGTGTTTACAGGGGGAACGCTGAAGCTTTCTTT.

The gene calls are TRBV19 and TRBJ1-4; possibly TRBD1 for D (5 bases). This CDR3 is 16 amino acids long. The germline V gene has CDR1 LNHDA and CDR2 SQIVND (reference sequence). Trimming took off 0 bases at V and 7 bases at J, with 15 bases between the two ends. CDR3: CASSIDRRGESEKLFF. The CDR3 DNA reads as TGTGCCAGTAGTATAGATCGAAGGGGCGAAAGTGAAAAACTGTTTTTT.

The chain links TRBV14 to TRBJ2-7, with 12 bases fitting TRBD2. CDR1 is SGHDN, CDR2 FVKESK, per germline. This CDR3 comprises 14 residues. V trimming: 6 bases; J trimming: 4 bases; junction bases outside the gene matches: 4. CDR3 residues: CASRQTSGSYEQYF. DNA for the CDR3: TGTGCCAGCAGACAGACTAGCGGGAGTTACGAGCAGTACTTC.

This chain uses TRBV28 with TRBJ1-2; the D gene is possibly TRBD1 (6 bases). This CDR3 is 10 amino acids long. Germline CDR1 and CDR2: MDHEN and SYDVKM. V gave up 11 bases and J gave up 5 bases, with 9 bases separating them. The CDR3 region is CACGQYGYTF. The CDR3 DNA reads TGTGCCTGCGGACAGTATGGCTACACCTTC.

This chain connects TRBV7-3 to TRBJ2-3, with TRBD2 matching 9 bases. In germline, CDR1 is SGHTA, CDR2 FQGTGA. V shed 5 bases, J shed 5 bases, and the junction held 17 bases outside the gene matches. The CDR3 spans 18 residues. CDR3 loop: CASSLQPGLELAGDTQYF. CDR3 sequence (DNA): TGTGCCAGCAGCCTACAACCGGGACTAGAACTAGCGGGAGATACGCAGTATTTT.

This clone was seen a handful of times. The V and J genes are TRBV6-5 and TRBJ2-3; TRBD2 aligns across 7 bases. Germline trimming cut 2 bases from V and 3 bases from J; bases unmatched to any gene: 2. The germline V gene encodes CDR1 MNHEY and CDR2 SVGAGI. The CDR3 length is 14 residues. CDR3 bases: TGTGCCAGCAGTTACGGACTAGGGACAGATACGCAGTATTTT. Translating it yields CASSYGLGTDTQYF.

The CDR3 nucleotides are TGTGCCACCAGCAGAGCTTCTGGGACAGGGGGCTACTATGGCTACACCTTC. It codes for CATSRASGTGGYYGYTF. The chain combines TRBV15 with TRBJ1-2; 12 bases line up with TRBD1. Trimming at V came to 1 base and at J to 3 bases, leaving 6 bases not matched to a gene. CDR1 is LNHNV and CDR2 is YYDKDF in the germline V gene (reference sequence). The CDR3 is 17 amino acids.

The chain carries TRBV19 and TRBJ1-2; 8 nucleotides line up with TRBD1. The CDR3 runs 15 residues. CDR1 LNHDA and CDR2 SQIVND come from the germline V gene (reference sequence). The V and J ends lost 7 bases and 0 bases, in that order; junction bases with no gene match: 7. The CDR3 DNA is TGTGCCAGTACCGGGACAGGCCGAGCTAACTATGGCTACACCTTC. As protein: CASTGTGRANYGYTF.

V and J are TRBV5-1 and TRBJ2-1; TRBD2 aligns across 8 bases. Germline V gives CDR1 SGHRS, CDR2 YFSETQ. The CDR3 runs to 15 residues. J was trimmed by 10 bases and V by 4 bases; bases with no gene match: 13. The CDR3 DNA sequence: TGCGCCAGCAGCCCCGGGGGGGGGTCAGATCGGGAGCAGTTCTTC. As protein: CASSPGGGSDREQFF.